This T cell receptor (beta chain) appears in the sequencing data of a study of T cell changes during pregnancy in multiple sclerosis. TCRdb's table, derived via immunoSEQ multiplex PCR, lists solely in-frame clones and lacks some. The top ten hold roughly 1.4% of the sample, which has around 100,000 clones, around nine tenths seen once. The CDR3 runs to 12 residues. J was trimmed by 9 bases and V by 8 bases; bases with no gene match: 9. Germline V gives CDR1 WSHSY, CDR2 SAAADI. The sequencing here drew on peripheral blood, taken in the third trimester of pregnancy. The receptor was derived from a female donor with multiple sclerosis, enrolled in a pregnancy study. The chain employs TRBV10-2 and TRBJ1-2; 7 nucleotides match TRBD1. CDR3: CASGDSELSYTF. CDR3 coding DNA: TGCGCCAGCGGGGACAGTGAGCTTAGCTACACCTTC.